This is a list of T cell receptor beta chains from one sample in a study of T cells in pancreatic ductal adenocarcinoma. Data came from immunoSEQ multiplex PCR; TCRdb stores just in-frame clones and leaves some out. Of about 29,000 clones in the sample, around nine tenths were seen once. Sequenced: PBMCs. The source of these receptors is a human donor with pancreatic ductal adenocarcinoma. CDR3s include the opening cysteine and the closing phenylalanine or tryptophan. The order of the fields is D gene, V gene, clone size, J gene, CDR3 DNA, CDR3 protein. D genes are given only for firm matches. Size tells how often a clone was seen (once, few, many) or the class of an expanded clone, and some rows leave it out.

TRBD1	TRBV29-1	-	TRBJ2-7	TGCAGCGTCCTCCGGACAGGGGGCTACGAGCAGTACTTC	CSVLRTGGYEQYF
-	TRBV2	-	TRBJ1-2	TGTGCCAGCAGTGAAGGGGGGGCTGTCTTTTGGCACTATGGCTACACCTTC	CASSEGGAVFWHYGYTF
TRBD2	TRBV2	-	TRBJ2-3	TGTGCCAGCAGTTGGAGCGGGGGTGGAGATACGCAGTATTTT	CASSWSGGGDTQYF
-	TRBV2	-	TRBJ2-7	TGTGCCAGCAGGGATTACGAGCAGTACTTC	CASRDYEQYF
TRBD2	TRBV4-1	-	TRBJ2-3	TGCGCCAGCAGCCGTAGCGGGAGTTTCGCAGATACGCAGTATTTT	CASSRSGSFADTQYF
TRBD1	TRBV6-6	-	TRBJ2-7	TGTGCCAGCAGCAGAGGACAGGGGCTCTCCTACGAGCAGTACTTC	CASSRGQGLSYEQYF
-	TRBV5-1	-	TRBJ2-5	TGCGCCAGCTCAGGATGGGGGGCCTCGGAGCAAGAGACCCAATACTTC	CASSGWGASEQETQYF
-	TRBV27	medium-sized	TRBJ1-1	TGTGCCAGCAGTTTTTATAGGGGGAACACTGAAGCTTTCTTT	CASSFYRGNTEAFF
-	TRBV12-5	-	TRBJ2-6	TGTGCTAGTGGTTTAAGCTCTGGGGCCAACGTCCTGACTTTC	CASGLSSGANVLTF
-	TRBV19	-	TRBJ2-1	TGTGCCAGTAGTATGGTTCCAGTGGTTGAGCAGTTCTTC	CASSMVPVVEQFF
TRBD1	TRBV4-1	few	TRBJ1-1	TGCGCCAGCAGCCGGCACAGGGGAATCACTGAAGCTTTCTTT	CASSRHRGITEAFF
-	TRBV11-2	-	TRBJ1-5	TGTGCCAGCAGCTTGAGGCAGCCCCAGCATTTT	CASSLRQPQHF
-	TRBV7-2	-	TRBJ1-3	TGTGCCAGCAGCTTCGGCCCTAGTTCTGGCTCTGGAAACACCATATATTTT	CASSFGPSSGSGNTIYF
-	TRBV6-5	-	TRBJ1-1	TGTGCCAGCACCCTGGGACGGCACATGAACACTGAAGCTTTCTTT	CASTLGRHMNTEAFF
-	TRBV27	-	TRBJ1-4	TGTGCCAGCAGCACCTCAAAGCCGGGGAAACTGTTTTTT	CASSTSKPGKLFF
-	TRBV9	-	TRBJ1-3	TGTGCCAGCAGCGCAGCTAGTGGGTTCTCTGGAAACACCATATATTTT	CASSAASGFSGNTIYF
TRBD1	TRBV7-9	-	TRBJ2-3	TGTGCCAGCAGCACCAGGGGGCAAGGCACAGATACGCAGTATTTT	CASSTRGQGTDTQYF
-	TRBV18	-	TRBJ2-4	TGTGCCAGCTCACCGCCCCACCCGTTAAACCAGTACTTC	CASSPPHPLNQYF
TRBD2	TRBV4-3	-	TRBJ2-5	TGCGCCAGCAGCCCTCTGTACGCGGAGAGCACCGGGGGGCAAGAGACCCAGTACTTC	CASSPLYAESTGGQETQYF
-	TRBV30	-	TRBJ1-1	TGTGCCTGGAAGGGGTTCACTGAAGCTTTCTTT	CAWKGFTEAFF
-	TRBV29-1	-	TRBJ2-7	TGCAGCGTTGAAGGCAGGGGGGGACACTACGAGCAGTACTTC	CSVEGRGGHYEQYF
-	TRBV2	few	TRBJ1-2	TGTGCCAGCAGTGTTGGGAAGGGACGGATCTATGGCTACACCTTC	CASSVGKGRIYGYTF
-	TRBV12-5	-	TRBJ2-5	TGTGCTAGTGGTCAATGGGGGGAGAAGACCCAGTACTTC	CASGQWGEKTQYF
-	TRBV2	-	TRBJ1-4	TGTGCCAGCAGGGAAGGGACCGTTGCAACTAATGAAAAACTGTTTTTT	CASREGTVATNEKLFF
-	TRBV6-5	-	TRBJ2-1	TGTGCCAGCAGTTACGGCTTAGCCGGGAATGAGCAGTTCTTC	CASSYGLAGNEQFF
-	TRBV7-2	-	TRBJ2-1	TGTGCCAGCAGCCCGGGGTCCTACAATGAGCAGTTCTTC	CASSPGSYNEQFF
TRBD2	TRBV5-1	-	TRBJ2-3	TGCGCCAGCAGCTTCGGACTAGTCACAGATACGCAGTATTTT	CASSFGLVTDTQYF
-	TRBV7-6	-	TRBJ2-3	TGTGCCAGCAGCTTTATCAGCGGTACAGATACGCAGTATTTT	CASSFISGTDTQYF
-	TRBV7-9	-	TRBJ2-3	TGTGCCAGCAGCCAGACAGGGACTAGCACAGATACGCAGTATTTT	CASSQTGTSTDTQYF
-	TRBV28	-	TRBJ1-4	TGTGCCAGCAGTTTTTCGGGGTTAGGACTGTTTTTT	CASSFSGLGLFF
-	TRBV2	few	TRBJ1-1	TGTGCCAGCAGTGAGGTGGAGGGGACTGAAGCTTTCTTT	CASSEVEGTEAFF
-	TRBV28	-	TRBJ1-5	TGTGCCAGCAGGCCCACAGGCCACAATCAGCCCCAGCATTTT	CASRPTGHNQPQHF
TRBD2	TRBV2	-	TRBJ2-7	TGTGCCAGCACGACTAGCGGTTCCTACGAGCAGTACTTC	CASTTSGSYEQYF
-	TRBV12-1	once	TRBJ2-5	TGTGCCAGCAGCCCGAGGGTATTCTGTGAGACCCAGTACTTC	CASSPRVFCETQYF
-	TRBV11-3	-	TRBJ1-1	TGTGCCAGCAGCGCCCGGGGGGGCCAGGTCACTGAAGCTTTCTTT	CASSARGGQVTEAFF
-	TRBV19	-	TRBJ2-3	TGTGCCACCGCTGGGGGTCGAAGTCAGTATTTT	CATAGGRSQYF
-	TRBV29-1	-	TRBJ1-1	TGCAGCGGCACTATAGGACAGTCGAACACTGAAGCTTTCTTT	CSGTIGQSNTEAFF